Listed below are T cell receptor beta chains from one sample, sequenced in a study of T cell repertoires in cytomegalovirus infection. TCRdb independently ran MiXCR on the reads; one entry per CDR3 protein. There are about 120,000 distinct CDR3 sequences in the sample; about 30% occur only once, and 35% to 50% lies in the top ten. These receptors' targets are unknown. The material was CD8+ T cells from cultured PBMCs, obtained from culture after CMV antigen stimulation. These receptors were collected from a human donor in good health (CMV status not recorded). Some clones in this sample may be carry-over from other donors' samples. CDR3s include the opening cysteine and the closing phenylalanine or tryptophan. D genes are given only for firm matches. Some rows mark clone size as missing; the rest say once, few, many or name a class of expanded clone.

NA	NA	TRBV10-3	TRBJ2-3	CAISESIYRENTDTQYF	TGTGCCATCAGTGAGTCGATTTACAGGGAGAACACAGATACGCAGTATTTT
few	NA	TRBV27	TRBJ1-6	CASSSRDHNSPLHF	TGTGCCAGCAGTTCCCGGGACCATAATTCACCCCTCCACTTT
NA	NA	TRBV20-1	TRBJ2-7	CSATDLDEQYF	TGCAGTGCAACGGACCTGGACGAGCAGTACTTC
NA	NA	TRBV5-8	TRBJ2-7	CASSFSQGSHEQYF	TGTGCCAGCAGCTTTTCACAGGGCTCCCACGAGCAGTACTTC
NA	NA	TRBV11-2	TRBJ1-6	CASSRTGTLNPYNSPLHF	TGTGCCAGCAGCCGCACCGGGACATTGAACCCCTATAATTCACCCCTCCACTTT
few	NA	TRBV4-1	TRBJ1-4	CASSQGVATNEKLFF	TGCGCCAGCAGCCAAGGGGTGGCAACTAATGAAAAACTGTTTTTT
few	NA	TRBV27	TRBJ2-3	CASRLAGIGPDTQYF	TGTGCCAGCAGGCTCGCAGGCATAGGGCCAGATACGCAGTATTTT
NA	TRBD2	TRBV11-2	TRBJ2-7	CASSPPAREGLYEQYF	TGTGCCAGCAGCCCCCCGGCCCGGGAGGGGCTCTACGAGCAGTACTTC
NA	TRBD1	TRBV27	TRBJ2-3	CASSPGTGGTDTQYF	TGTGCCAGCAGTCCAGGGACAGGGGGCACAGATACGCAGTATTTT
few	NA	TRBV6-5	TRBJ1-5	CASSNRNSNQPQHF	TGTGCCAGCAGTAACAGGAATAGCAATCAGCCCCAGCATTTT
NA	NA	TRBV7-9	TRBJ1-5	CATRSGNQPQHF	TGTGCCACCCGGTCCGGCAATCAGCCCCAGCATTTT
NA	NA	TRBV6-6	TRBJ2-1	CASKDYREGLNEQFF	TGTGCCAGCAAGGACTACAGGGAAGGTCTCAATGAGCAGTTCTTC
NA	TRBD2	TRBV27	TRBJ2-7	CASSLSTGRDYEQYF	TGTGCCAGCAGTTTATCCACCGGGAGGGACTACGAGCAGTACTTC
NA	TRBD2	TRBV4-1	TRBJ2-2	CASSHGDTGLAGGFTGELFF	TGCGCCAGCAGCCACGGGGACACGGGACTAGCGGGGGGCTTCACCGGGGAGCTGTTTTTT
few	NA	TRBV7-2	TRBJ2-7	CASSAGIHEQYF	TGTGCCAGCTCCGCCGGGATCCACGAGCAGTACTTC
NA	TRBD1	TRBV28	TRBJ1-1	CASRKGTGALRREAFF	TGTGCCAGCAGGAAAGGGACAGGGGCGCTGAGACGTGAGGCTTTCTTT
once	TRBD2	TRBV20-1	TRBJ2-7	CSAQGLAGGLTSYEQYF	TGCAGTGCCCAAGGACTAGCGGGGGGCCTAACTTCCTACGAGCAGTACTTC
NA	NA	TRBV7-6	TRBJ2-3	CASSEIGRQISTDTQYF	TGTGCCAGCAGCGAAATAGGGCGACAGATTAGCACAGATACGCAGTATTTT
once	NA	TRBV7-9	TRBJ1-1	CASSPYPGRQTEAFF	TGTGCCAGCAGCCCATACCCGGGACGCCAAACCGAAGCTTTCTTT
few	NA	TRBV5-1	TRBJ2-5	CASSLALQGISETQYF	TGCGCCAGCAGCTTGGCCCTTCAGGGGATCTCGGAGACCCAGTACTTC
many	NA	TRBV12-3/TRBV12-4	TRBJ1-1	CASSLGSNTEAFF	TGTGCCAGCAGCTTAGGAAGCAACACTGAAGCTTTCTTT
NA	NA	TRBV6-4	TRBJ2-3	CASSATGGGTDTQYF	TGTGCCAGCAGTGCGACGGGGGGCGGCACAGATACGCAGTATTTT
NA	TRBD1	TRBV7-9	TRBJ2-1	CASSFPGTGAYYNEQFF	TGTGCCAGCAGCTTTCCTGGGACAGGGGCCTACTACAATGAGCAGTTCTTC
NA	TRBD1	TRBV11-2	TRBJ1-1	CASLGQGNTEAFF	TGTGCCAGCTTAGGACAGGGGAACACTGAAGCTTTCTTT
NA	TRBD2	TRBV20-1	TRBJ2-5	CSARLAGGLDQWETQYF	TGCAGTGCTAGGCTAGCGGGGGGGCTCGACCAGTGGGAGACCCAGTACTTC
many	TRBD2	TRBV7-2	TRBJ2-3	CASSQPGVSGATDTQYF	TGTGCCAGCAGCCAACCCGGGGTTAGCGGGGCCACAGATACGCAGTATTTT
NA	NA	TRBV27	TRBJ1-2	CASSSGYYGYTF	TGTGCCAGCAGTTCCGGCTACTATGGCTACACCTTC
few	TRBD2	TRBV29-1	TRBJ2-3	CSVENTSGGVPDTQYF	TGCAGCGTTGAAAATACTAGCGGGGGGGTCCCAGATACGCAGTATTTT
few	NA	TRBV7-2	TRBJ1-2	CASSPRFWGRRTISDYGYTF	TGTGCCAGCAGCCCCCGTTTTTGGGGGCGCCGAACTATCTCGGACTATGGCTACACCTTC
NA	TRBD2	TRBV5-1	TRBJ2-5	CASSLAAGTSIETQYF	TGCGCCAGCAGCTTGGCGGCCGGGACTAGCATAGAGACCCAGTACTTC
few	TRBD2	TRBV27	TRBJ2-3	CASSAGTSLGTDTQYF	TGTGCCAGCAGCGCCGGGACTAGCTTAGGGACAGATACGCAGTATTTT
NA	TRBD2	TRBV13	TRBJ2-7	CASSLTGGPNEQYF	TGTGCCAGCAGCCTCACGGGGGGGCCCAACGAGCAGTACTTC
NA	NA	TRBV14	TRBJ1-1	CASGRYTEAFF	TGTGCCAGCGGACGATACACTGAAGCTTTCTTT
many	TRBD1	TRBV5-6	TRBJ1-4	CASSFGTALPREKLFF	TGTGCCAGCAGCTTTGGGACAGCTCTTCCTAGGGAAAAACTGTTTTTT
NA	TRBD1	TRBV4-3	TRBJ1-2	CASSQVTGGLWNYGYTF	TGCGCCAGCAGCCAAGTAACAGGGGGCCTATGGAACTATGGCTACACCTTC
NA	TRBD2	TRBV7-4	TRBJ2-1	CASSLNPGLAGGNNEQFF	TGTGCCAGCAGCTTGAACCCTGGACTAGCGGGGGGGAATAATGAGCAGTTCTTC
NA	NA	TRBV7-3	TRBJ1-1	CASSTGGAGTEAFF	TGTGCCAGCAGCACTGGAGGGGCGGGCACTGAAGCTTTCTTT
few	NA	TRBV6-2/TRBV6-3	TRBJ1-5	CASSYSGVGQPQHF	TGTGCCAGCAGTTACTCAGGGGTCGGTCAGCCCCAGCATTTT
NA	TRBD2	TRBV4-1	TRBJ2-1	CASSQAIPGGGYNEQFF	TGCGCCAGCAGCCAAGCGATCCCTGGGGGGGGTTACAATGAGCAGTTCTTC
NA	NA	TRBV19	TRBJ2-7	CASSIGPGVEVREQYF	TGTGCCAGTAGTATTGGGCCAGGGGTGGAAGTGCGCGAGCAGTACTTC
medium-sized	NA	TRBV7-2	TRBJ2-3	CASSFSSGTDTQYF	TGTGCCAGCAGCTTTTCTAGCGGCACAGATACGCAGTATTTT
NA	TRBD1	TRBV4-2	TRBJ2-3	CASSEQGFPDTQYF	TGTGCCAGCTCCGAACAGGGGTTCCCAGATACGCAGTATTTT
NA	NA	TRBV9	TRBJ2-1	CASSVSGVSYNEQFF	TGTGCCAGCAGCGTTTCAGGGGTATCCTACAATGAGCAGTTCTTC
NA	NA	TRBV7-6	TRBJ2-2	CASSSRVNTGELFF	TGTGCCAGCAGCTCCAGGGTTAACACCGGGGAGCTGTTTTTT
NA	NA	TRBV6-8	TRBJ2-3	CASSYSSGVPTDTQYF	TGTGCCAGCAGTTACTCGTCAGGGGTCCCCACAGATACGCAGTATTTT
NA	TRBD1	TRBV10-3	TRBJ1-3	CAISLGQLGNTIYF	TGTGCCATCAGCTTGGGACAGTTAGGAAACACCATATATTTT
NA	NA	TRBV6-2/TRBV6-3	TRBJ1-1	CASSYSTGRGRNTEAFF	TGTGCCAGCAGTTACTCGACTGGGAGGGGACGGAACACTGAAGCTTTCTTT
NA	NA	TRBV28	TRBJ2-5	CASRPNPNGLETQYF	TGTGCCAGCAGGCCGAACCCTAACGGCCTAGAGACCCAGTACTTC
NA	NA	TRBV5-8	TRBJ1-2	CASSLTEDGYTF	TGTGCCAGCAGCTTGACAGAAGATGGCTACACCTTC
many	TRBD1	TRBV7-8	TRBJ2-7	CASSLGPGQGDPEQYF	TGTGCCAGCAGCTTAGGGCCGGGACAGGGGGATCCCGAGCAGTACTTC
few	NA	TRBV7-2	TRBJ2-7	CASSLAFLEGFSYEQYF	TGTGCCAGCAGCTTAGCCTTCCTGGAAGGGTTCTCCTACGAGCAGTACTTC
few	NA	TRBV12-3/TRBV12-4	TRBJ1-1	CASRPRRSVSRPTEAFF	TGTGCCAGCAGACCCAGGCGGTCAGTTTCGCGTCCCACTGAAGCTTTCTTT
many	NA	TRBV12-3/TRBV12-4	TRBJ1-5	CASSWSSSNQPQHF	TGTGCCAGCAGTTGGTCAAGTAGCAATCAGCCCCAGCATTTT
NA	NA	TRBV2	TRBJ1-6	CASRLSQTANSPLHF	TGTGCCAGCAGGCTCTCCCAGACAGCTAATTCACCCCTCCACTTT
few	NA	TRBV27	TRBJ1-2	CASSPIRLARYGYTF	TGTGCCAGCAGCCCCATACGCCTAGCCCGGTATGGCTACACCTTC
NA	NA	TRBV5-6	TRBJ1-1	CASSLVGMNTEAFF	TGTGCCAGCAGCTTGGTCGGGATGAACACTGAAGCTTTCTTT
NA	TRBD2	TRBV7-6	TRBJ2-1	CASSLTLAGAAAYNEQFF	TGTGCCAGCAGCTTAACTCTAGCGGGGGCGGCGGCCTACAATGAGCAGTTCTTC
NA	NA	TRBV13	TRBJ2-1	CASSQLRGYNEQFF	TGTGCCAGCAGCCAATTGCGGGGCTACAATGAGCAGTTCTTC
NA	NA	TRBV7-9	TRBJ1-5	CASSLGQEGQPQHF	TGTGCCAGCAGCTTAGGACAGGAGGGTCAGCCCCAGCATTTT
many	NA	TRBV7-8	TRBJ2-5	CASSLRGARETQYF	TGTGCCAGCAGCTTAAGAGGGGCAAGAGAGACCCAGTACTTC